The source of this T cell receptor (beta chain) is a study of blood T cell repertoires in COVID-19. Across the study: The study drew acute and convalescent COVID-19 samples from the United States, Italy and Spain. T cells, B-cell-depleted T cells, or PBMCs provided the cDNA or gDNA that served as material.

Original handling: Estimation of nucleated cell counts was performed using reference gene primer amplification. The assay was immunoSEQ multiplex PCR, and TCRdb's table has in-frame clones only and misses some. That table is the source of V, J and clone size, and D and trimming were worked out from the DNA. This table holds 200,000 or so clones, more than 75% found once. CDR3 length: 13 residues. Germline assignment: CDR1 SGHDT and CDR2 YYEEEE. V was clipped by 4 bases and J by 6 bases; unmatched bases: 3. This receptor was identified in a man aged 50 to 59 with acute or convalescent COVID-19. Sequencing was done on a sample of peripheral blood. This chain uses TRBV5-6 with TRBJ1-2; 10 bases map to TRBD1. The CDR3 spells CASSMTGGHGYTF. The CDR3 DNA follows: TGTGCCAGCAGCATGACAGGGGGCCATGGCTACACCTTC.